The TCR beta chain described here comes from a study of blood T cell repertoires in COVID-19. At the level of the study: T cells, B-cell-depleted T cells, or PBMCs provided the cDNA or gDNA that served as material.

Study processing details: For nucleated cells, counts were estimated from reference gene primer amplification. Profiled with immunoSEQ multiplex PCR; TCRdb holds only in-frame clones, not every one. That table gives V, J and clone size, and the DNA gave D and trimming. The sample includes 120,000 to 150,000 clones, 80% to 90% of them seen just once. Germline V gives CDR1 SGHRS, CDR2 YFSETQ. V dropped 0 bases and J dropped 4; count of bases not matched to a gene: 4. The CDR3 length is 16 residues. Patients of the Seattle cohort, enrolled during active infection, were followed longitudinally. The V and J genes are TRBV5-1 and TRBJ2-3; 11 nucleotides agree with TRBD2. Sequencing was carried out using peripheral blood. The TCR originated in a woman in her fifties or sixties with COVID-19, enrolled during active disease. DNA for the CDR3: TGCGCCAGCAGCTTGGCCGGGACTAGCGGCGCAGATACGCAGTATTTT. Translation gives CASSLAGTSGADTQYF.